These T cell receptor beta chains were read from a single sample in a study of T cells and Merkel cell carcinoma outcomes. The data were produced by immunoSEQ multiplex PCR, yet TCRdb's version contains in-frame clones alone and is incomplete. The table lists 9,000 to 10,000 clones, roughly 84% of them singletons. Material: tumor tissue from Merkel cell carcinoma. These TCRs come from a human donor with Merkel cell carcinoma. CDR3s include the opening cysteine and the closing phenylalanine or tryptophan. The D gene is left open where the match is weak. Rows may omit the clone size; those that give it use once, few, many or a size class.

abundance: .
v_gene: TRBV14
j_gene: TRBJ1-4
d_gene: .
CDR3nt: TGTGCCAGCAGCCAAGGAACCATCGTTTATGAAAAACTGTTTTTT
CDR3aa: CASSQGTIVYEKLFF

abundance: few
v_gene: TRBV9
j_gene: TRBJ1-1
d_gene: .
CDR3nt: TGTGCCAGCAGCGTAGACGGCAGGGAAGCTTTCTTT
CDR3aa: CASSVDGREAFF

abundance: .
v_gene: TRBV6-1
j_gene: TRBJ1-1
d_gene: TRBD1
CDR3nt: TGTGCCAGCAGCGGACAGGGGGTATCTGAAGCTTTCTTT
CDR3aa: CASSGQGVSEAFF

abundance: .
v_gene: TRBV5-1
j_gene: TRBJ1-2
d_gene: .
CDR3nt: TGCGCCAGCAGCCCTGGAGGCCCCGGGTATGGCTACACCTTC
CDR3aa: CASSPGGPGYGYTF

abundance: .
v_gene: TRBV6-5
j_gene: TRBJ2-5
d_gene: TRBD1
CDR3nt: TGTGCCAGCAGTTACTTGAACAGGGGAGAGACCCAGTACTTC
CDR3aa: CASSYLNRGETQYF

abundance: .
v_gene: TRBV18
j_gene: TRBJ1-3
d_gene: .
CDR3nt: TGTGCCAGCTCACCGGGATCCTCTGGAAACACCATATATTTT
CDR3aa: CASSPGSSGNTIYF

abundance: once
v_gene: TRBV27
j_gene: TRBJ1-4
d_gene: .
CDR3nt: TGTGCCAGCAGTTCGTTGGCGATAAATGAAAAACTGTTTTTT
CDR3aa: CASSSLAINEKLFF

abundance: .
v_gene: TRBV18
j_gene: TRBJ2-1
d_gene: .
CDR3nt: TGTGCCAGCTCACCACCGCGAATCAACAGTCAGTTCTTC
CDR3aa: CASSPPRINSQFF

abundance: .
v_gene: TRBV5-1
j_gene: TRBJ2-5
d_gene: .
CDR3nt: TGCGCCAGCAGCTCGCTAGTCACGGAGACCCAGTACTTC
CDR3aa: CASSSLVTETQYF

abundance: .
v_gene: TRBV7-9
j_gene: TRBJ2-1
d_gene: TRBD2
CDR3nt: TGTGCCAGCAGTCCAGCCGGGACTACATACAATGAGCAGTTCTTC
CDR3aa: CASSPAGTTYNEQFF

abundance: .
v_gene: TRBV27
j_gene: TRBJ2-1
d_gene: TRBD1
CDR3nt: TGTGCCAGCGGACACAGGACAGGGACGAATGAGCAGTTCTTC
CDR3aa: CASGHRTGTNEQFF

abundance: few
v_gene: TRBV7-8
j_gene: TRBJ2-5
d_gene: .
CDR3nt: TGTGCCAGCAGCCCGGTGGGACTCCCGGAGACCCAGTACTTC
CDR3aa: CASSPVGLPETQYF

abundance: .
v_gene: TRBV7-2
j_gene: TRBJ1-3
d_gene: TRBD1
CDR3nt: TGTGCCAGCAGCCCCACAGGGGTAAACACCATATATTTT
CDR3aa: CASSPTGVNTIYF

abundance: .
v_gene: TRBV18
j_gene: TRBJ2-2
d_gene: .
CDR3nt: TGTGCCAGCTCACCAGGCGGCAGGGCGAGCACCGGGGAGCTGTTTTTT
CDR3aa: CASSPGGRASTGELFF

abundance: few
v_gene: TRBV9
j_gene: TRBJ2-1
d_gene: .
CDR3nt: TGTGCCAGCAGCGTAGCAGGGCTAACGAACAATGAGCAGTTCTTC
CDR3aa: CASSVAGLTNNEQFF

abundance: .
v_gene: TRBV6-6
j_gene: TRBJ1-5
d_gene: TRBD1
CDR3nt: TGTGCCAGCAGCCCGACAGGGAGGAATCAGCCCCAGCATTTT
CDR3aa: CASSPTGRNQPQHF

abundance: .
v_gene: TRBV18
j_gene: TRBJ2-1
d_gene: .
CDR3nt: TGTGCCAGCTCACCTAAGATTGGGGAGCAGTTCTTC
CDR3aa: CASSPKIGEQFF

abundance: .
v_gene: TRBV29-1
j_gene: TRBJ1-3
d_gene: .
CDR3nt: TGCAGCGTTGAGCCGAGCTCTGGAAACACCATATATTTT
CDR3aa: CSVEPSSGNTIYF

abundance: .
v_gene: TRBV25-1
j_gene: TRBJ2-7
d_gene: .
CDR3nt: TGTGCCAGCAGAGGGACCGTATCCTACGAGCAGTACTTC
CDR3aa: CASRGTVSYEQYF

abundance: .
v_gene: TRBV6-5
j_gene: TRBJ1-3
d_gene: TRBD1
CDR3nt: TGTGCCAGCAGTTCCCCCGGGACAGGTGAAAACACCATATATTTT
CDR3aa: CASSSPGTGENTIYF

abundance: .
v_gene: TRBV18
j_gene: TRBJ2-5
d_gene: .
CDR3nt: TGTGCCAGCTCACCACCGGGCGGCCGAGAAGAGACCCAGTACTTC
CDR3aa: CASSPPGGREETQYF

abundance: few
v_gene: TRBV28
j_gene: TRBJ2-2
d_gene: .
CDR3nt: TGTGCCAGCAGGGAACAGCACACCGGGGAGCTGTTTTTT
CDR3aa: CASREQHTGELFF

abundance: once
v_gene: TRBV6-1
j_gene: TRBJ2-7
d_gene: TRBD1
CDR3nt: TGTGCCAGCAGTGGACAGGGGGCGGGCGAGCAGTACTTC
CDR3aa: CASSGQGAGEQYF

abundance: once
v_gene: TRBV19
j_gene: TRBJ2-7
d_gene: .
CDR3nt: TGTGCCAGTAGTAGGACAGTCTCCTACGAGCAGTACTTC
CDR3aa: CASSRTVSYEQYF

abundance: few
v_gene: TRBV4-3
j_gene: TRBJ1-1
d_gene: .
CDR3nt: TGCGCCAGCAGCTCGGACACCGTTTCTGAAGCTTTCTTT
CDR3aa: CASSSDTVSEAFF

abundance: .
v_gene: TRBV5-1
j_gene: TRBJ2-5
d_gene: .
CDR3nt: TGCGCCAGCACCCTTGGCTCTGGCTTGGGGGAGACCCAGTACTTC
CDR3aa: CASTLGSGLGETQYF

abundance: .
v_gene: TRBV28
j_gene: TRBJ2-6
d_gene: .
CDR3nt: TGTGCCAGCAGTAATCCCGCGTTCTTTGGGGCCAACGTCCTGACTTTC
CDR3aa: CASSNPAFFGANVLTF

abundance: .
v_gene: TRBV18
j_gene: TRBJ2-1
d_gene: .
CDR3nt: TGTGCCAGCTCACCCGATTCGGATGAGCAGTTCTTC
CDR3aa: CASSPDSDEQFF

abundance: few
v_gene: TRBV6-1
j_gene: TRBJ2-5
d_gene: .
CDR3nt: TGTGCCACCGGCTTTCAAGAGACCCAGTACTTC
CDR3aa: CATGFQETQYF

abundance: few
v_gene: TRBV6-6
j_gene: TRBJ2-7
d_gene: .
CDR3nt: TGTGCCAGCAGTTACAGGACGGGACCCTACGAGCAGTACTTC
CDR3aa: CASSYRTGPYEQYF

abundance: few
v_gene: TRBV6-4
j_gene: TRBJ2-3
d_gene: .
CDR3nt: TGTGCCAGCAAAGAGGGGGATACGCAGTATTTT
CDR3aa: CASKEGDTQYF

abundance: few
v_gene: TRBV7-9
j_gene: TRBJ1-2
d_gene: TRBD1
CDR3nt: TGTGCCAGCAGCGCTAACCTCCGGGACAGCAACTATGGCTACACCTTC
CDR3aa: CASSANLRDSNYGYTF

abundance: .
v_gene: TRBV5-1
j_gene: TRBJ2-2
d_gene: .
CDR3nt: TGCGCCAGCAGCTTCCAGGGTACCGGGGAGCTGTTTTTT
CDR3aa: CASSFQGTGELFF

abundance: once
v_gene: TRBV18
j_gene: TRBJ2-5
d_gene: TRBD1
CDR3nt: TGTGCCAGCTCTACAGGGGTCGGAGAGACCCAGTACTTC
CDR3aa: CASSTGVGETQYF

abundance: .
v_gene: TRBV5-4
j_gene: TRBJ1-6
d_gene: .
CDR3nt: TGTGCCAGCAGTACCCAGGCAGGGATTAATTCACCCCTCCACTTT
CDR3aa: CASSTQAGINSPLHF

abundance: .
v_gene: TRBV6-5
j_gene: TRBJ2-2
d_gene: .
CDR3nt: TGTGCCACCAAGTTCCAGACCGGAGAGCTGTTTTTT
CDR3aa: CATKFQTGELFF

abundance: .
v_gene: TRBV18
j_gene: TRBJ2-1
d_gene: TRBD2
CDR3nt: TGTGCCAGCTCACCCGGGACTAGCGGGGTCTATGAGCAGTTCTTC
CDR3aa: CASSPGTSGVYEQFF

abundance: .
v_gene: TRBV6-1
j_gene: TRBJ1-1
d_gene: TRBD1
CDR3nt: TGTGCCAGCAGTGAGGACAGGGCTCGGCCGGGGGCTGAAGCTTTCTTT
CDR3aa: CASSEDRARPGAEAFF

abundance: .
v_gene: TRBV2
j_gene: TRBJ2-7
d_gene: TRBD2
CDR3nt: TGTGCCAGTCAGCCGCGGGGGGCCGAGCAGTACTTC
CDR3aa: CASQPRGAEQYF

abundance: .
v_gene: TRBV20-1
j_gene: TRBJ1-1
d_gene: .
CDR3nt: TGCAGTGCTCTACACACTGAAGCTTTCTTT
CDR3aa: CSALHTEAFF

abundance: .
v_gene: TRBV10-1
j_gene: TRBJ1-1
d_gene: TRBD1
CDR3nt: TGCGCCAGCAATGACAGGGTAAACACTGAAGCTTTCTTT
CDR3aa: CASNDRVNTEAFF

abundance: .
v_gene: TRBV11-2
j_gene: TRBJ2-7
d_gene: TRBD1
CDR3nt: TGTGCCAGCAGCCAGGGACAGGGACCCTACGAGCAGTACTTC
CDR3aa: CASSQGQGPYEQYF

abundance: .
v_gene: TRBV7-9
j_gene: TRBJ1-2
d_gene: .
CDR3nt: TGTGCCAGCAGCCGACCACGGACCGATTACTATGGCTACACCTTC
CDR3aa: CASSRPRTDYYGYTF

abundance: .
v_gene: TRBV6-1
j_gene: TRBJ1-1
d_gene: .
CDR3nt: TGTGCCAGCAGTTGGACAGTGAACACTGAAGCTTTCTTT
CDR3aa: CASSWTVNTEAFF